This T cell receptor beta chain was found in a study of T cell responses to AZD1222 COVID-19 vaccine. TCRdb's table, derived via immunoSEQ multiplex PCR, lists solely in-frame clones and lacks some. The sample shows approximately 61,000 clones, roughly four fifths of them seen only once. The CDR3 is 14 residues long. The germline V gene has CDR1 MNHEY and CDR2 SVGAGI. V lost 6 bases and J lost 7; bases outside the gene matches: 11. The clonotype comes from an adult who received the AZD1222 COVID-19 vaccine. The starting material was peripheral blood, obtained 28 days after the second AZD1222 dose. The chain is built from TRBV6-5 and TRBJ1-1, with 7 bases fitting TRBD1. CDR3 amino acids: CASSAPGQPIEAFF. CDR3 coding DNA: TGTGCCAGCAGCGCCCCGGGACAGCCTATTGAAGCTTTCTTT.